This TCR beta chain was sequenced during a study of PD-1 blockade in classical Hodgkin lymphoma. Time point reported: cycle 4 day 1 (C4D1), after more than five weeks of nivolumab. Brentuximab vedotin exposure varied among the patients, all of whom had relapsed after autologous stem cell transplantation. This clone was detected only once. Its specificity is unknown. CDR3 length: 14 residues. V shed 2 bases, J shed 3 bases, and the junction held 2 bases outside the gene matches. Germline lookup yields CDR1 MGHRA and CDR2 YSYEKL. Study-wide results and caveats: Patients who initiated nivolumab within 1 year of ASCT were excluded. Repertoires differed for reasons still undefined, possibly disease activity or prior therapy. By C4D1 there was a significant rise in CD4+ TCR diversity but not in CD8+ TCR diversity. Complete responders started with a diversity level that resembled newly diagnosed patients at baseline.

The method was immunoSEQ multiplex PCR; TCRdb's version includes in-frame clones alone and lacks a portion of them. The sample gives 64,000 or so clones, 75% to 95% of which show up once; over 9% is in the top ten. This specimen consisted of peripheral blood mononuclear cells (PBMCs), obtained before the fourth cycle of nivolumab. The TCR comes from a human donor with classical Hodgkin lymphoma. This chain links TRBV4-1 with TRBJ1-2, with 8 positions matching TRBD1. The CDR3 reads CASSQIQGDYGYTF. The CDR3 coding sequence is TGCGCCAGCAGCCAAATACAGGGGGACTATGGCTACACCTTC.